The 17 T cell receptor beta chains given below trace back to one sample, sequenced in a study of early T cells in non-severe SARS-CoV-2 infection. TCRdb fed the 5' RACE reads into MiXCR, producing one record per CDR3 protein. The table lists some 78,000 distinct CDR3 sequences, about 12% of them singletons, with about 6.4% in the top ten. Sequenced input: whole blood. These receptors all stem from an adult who was a healthcare worker with PCR-confirmed SARS-CoV-2 infection or an uninfected control (not recorded which).

Regarding this clonotype: A much larger clone differs from this one at a single base, so this may be a read error. The V call is TRBV19, the J call TRBJ2-3; perhaps TRBD2 as D (7 bases). The ends were cut back, 6 bases at V and 6 bases at J, with 22 bases in the middle. Germline values: CDR1 LNHDA, CDR2 SQIVND (reference sequence). There are 16 residues in the CDR3. In DNA form, the CDR3 reads TGTGCCAGTAGCCACGCGGGGGCCCGATCCAGCGATACGCAGTATTTT. Translation: CASSHAGARSSDTQYF.

This chain joins TRBV7-9 and TRBJ2-1; 11 positions agree with TRBD2. CDR3 length: 16 amino acids. Germline trimming cut 5 bases from V and 5 bases from J; bases unmatched to any gene: 8. CDR1 and CDR2 (germline): SEHNR, FQNEAQ (reference sequence). CDR3 residues: CASSLQVLAGDNEQFF. The CDR3 nucleotides are TGTGCCAGCAGCCTCCAGGTACTAGCGGGAGACAATGAGCAGTTCTTC.

A few counts support this clonotype. The chain employs TRBV5-1 and TRBJ2-5, with 10 bases fitting TRBD1. The V and J ends lost 3 bases and 3 bases, in that order; junction bases with no gene match: 5. Germline CDR1 SGHRS, CDR2 YFSETQ. CDR3 length equals 15 residues. DNA for the CDR3: TGCGCCAGCAGCTCGGCCGGGACAGGGGAAGAGACCCAGTACTTC. Translation: CASSSAGTGEETQYF.

The genes are TRBV7-2 and TRBJ2-1, with 11 positions matching TRBD2. The CDR3 runs to 16 residues. The V gene end was trimmed by 1 base and the J gene end by 4 bases; junction bases not matched to a gene: 3. CDR1 is SGHTA, CDR2 FQGNSA, per germline. This CDR3 is CASSLVGTSGYNEQFF. The CDR3 bases are TGTGCCAGCAGCTTAGTTGGGACTAGCGGATACAATGAGCAGTTCTTC.

This sequence joins TRBV6-5 and TRBJ2-7, with D perhaps TRBD1 (6 bases). Deletions cut 6 bases from V and 1 base from J, with 13 bases between. This CDR3 region has 14 residues. CDR1 and CDR2 from the germline V gene are MNHEY and SVGAGI. The chain's CDR3 is CASSQDSKSYEQYF. In DNA, the CDR3 is TGTGCCAGCAGCCAGGACAGCAAATCCTACGAGCAGTACTTC.

A few counts support this clonotype. The chain has TRBV5-1 and TRBJ2-1; no firm D call. This CDR3 is built from 14 residues. With 0 bases removed from V and 9 bases from J, the gap between germline ends came to 13 bases. CDR1 is SGHRS, CDR2 YFSETQ, per germline. CDR3 nucleotide sequence: TGCGCCAGCAGCTTGGAATCTGCTATTGGTGAGCAGTTCTTC. Translated: CASSLESAIGEQFF.

The chain joins TRBV11-3 to TRBJ2-1; 9 nucleotides agree with TRBD2. This CDR3 contains 16 residues. V dropped 0 bases and J dropped 4; count of bases not matched to a gene: 4. Germline V gene lookup returns CDR1 SGHNT and CDR2 YENEEA. CDR3 nucleotides: TGTGCCAGCAGCTTAGATCGGAGCGGGAGGTACAATGAGCAGTTCTTC. This codes for CASSLDRSGRYNEQFF. The variable domain in full, with the rest retrieved from reference TRBV11-3 and TRBJ2-1, is EAGVVQSPRYKIIEKKQPVAFWCNPISGHNTLYWYLQNLGQGPELLIRYENEEAVDDSQLPKDRFSAERLKGVDSTLKIQPAELGDSAVYLCASSLDRSGRYNEQFFGPGTRLTVL.

This chain uses TRBV28 with TRBJ2-7; 8 positions agree with TRBD1. J gave up 1 base and V 4 bases, and 12 bases lay outside the gene matches. The CDR3 has 17 residues. The germline CDR1 and CDR2 sequences are MDHEN and SYDVKM. CDR3: CASSWTLTGGHSYEQYF. The CDR3 region has the DNA TGTGCCAGCAGTTGGACCTTAACAGGGGGACATTCCTACGAGCAGTACTTC.

This clonotype was recorded many times. The chain uses TRBV18 and TRBJ2-1; 8 nucleotides match TRBD2. Germline-derived CDR1 and CDR2 are KGHSH and LQKENI. The length of the CDR3 is 16 residues. V shed 3 bases, J shed 2 bases, and the junction held 6 bases outside the gene matches. In nucleotides, the CDR3 is TGTGCCAGCTCACCTCTAGCGGGCCCTCCCTACAATGAGCAGTTCTTC. Its protein product is CASSPLAGPPYNEQFF.

The rearrangement joins TRBV20-1 to TRBJ1-2; a weak D match, TRBD1 (5 bases). CDR3 size: 13 residues. CDR1 is DFQATT and CDR2 is SNEGSKA in the germline V gene (reference sequence). The chain's CDR3 is CGALWKGIYGYTF. CDR3 sequence (DNA): TGCGGGGCCCTTTGGAAGGGTATCTATGGCTACACCTTC.

This clonotype was observed many times. The CDR3 nucleotides are TGTGCCAGCGCGCGACAGGGGGGCACAGATACGCAGTATTTT. Encoded protein: CASARQGGTDTQYF. The V call is TRBV19, the J call TRBJ2-3, with 9 bases matching TRBD1. V shed 9 bases, J shed 1 base, and the junction held 5 bases outside the gene matches. Germline-derived CDR1 and CDR2 are LNHDA and SQIVND (reference sequence). The CDR3 is 14 amino acids.

This rearrangement joins TRBV20-1 to TRBJ1-4, with 8 bases fitting TRBD1. J was trimmed by 9 bases and V by 3 bases; bases with no gene match: 12. Germline V gene lookup returns CDR1 DFQATT and CDR2 SNEGSKA (reference sequence). The CDR3 contains 15 residues. The CDR3 here is CSAREPTGERQKLFF. Here the CDR3 DNA reads TGCAGTGCTAGGGAACCGACAGGGGAGAGGCAAAAACTGTTTTTT.

V usage is TRBV6-1 and J usage is TRBJ1-1; D is ambiguous. CDR1 is MNHNS, CDR2 SASEGT, per germline. V lost 0 bases to trimming and J lost 1 base, with 9 bases between them. The CDR3 has 15 residues. CDR3 sequence: CASSEAPVPNTEAFF. CDR3 DNA: TGTGCCAGCAGTGAAGCACCCGTACCGAACACTGAAGCTTTCTTT.

The chain has TRBV29-1 and TRBJ2-7, with a possible D match to TRBD2 (6 bases). CDR1 is SQVTM, CDR2 ANQGSEA, per germline. V was trimmed by 3 bases and J by 3 bases, leaving 18 bases between them. The CDR3 is 15 residues long. The CDR3 sequence is CSVEVGEVPLYEQYF. CDR3 DNA: TGCAGCGTTGAGGTCGGGGAGGTTCCCCTCTACGAGCAGTACTTC.

This clonotype was recorded a few times. The chain joins TRBV7-3 to TRBJ2-1, with TRBD2 identical over 11 bases. CDR1 and CDR2 (germline): SGHTA, FQGTGA. After removal of 5 bases from V and 8 bases from J, the junction contained 8 bases not matched to a gene. CDR3 length: 15 residues. The CDR3 DNA sequence: TGTGCCAGCAGCCCGCTAGCGGGAGGTAAAGATGAGCAGTTCTTC. It specifies CASSPLAGGKDEQFF.

This clonotype was seen repeatedly, ten times or more. V usage is TRBV7-2 and J usage is TRBJ1-2, with D hard to call. Germline values: CDR1 SGHTA, CDR2 FQGNSA. V lost 2 bases and J 4 bases, leaving 14 bases between the germline ends. The CDR3 runs to 15 residues. CDR3 DNA sequence: TGTGCCAGCAGCTTATCTGTGAAACCGCTCTATGGCTACACCTTC. Amino acid sequence: CASSLSVKPLYGYTF.

The chain uses TRBV5-4 and TRBJ1-1; no clear D gene. CDR3 length: 15 residues. Per the germline V gene, CDR1 is SGHNT and CDR2 is YYREEE (reference sequence). V gave up 0 bases and J gave up 2 bases, with 11 bases separating them. CDR3 sequence reads: CASSLVRTENTEAFF. DNA for the CDR3: TGTGCCAGCAGCTTGGTGCGGACCGAAAACACTGAAGCTTTCTTT.